This T cell receptor beta chain comes out of a study of post-analysis software for immune sequencing data. Study-wide findings and caveats: Five TRBV segments, including TRBV5-6, TRBV5-1 and TRBV20-1, were more frequent in patients than controls.

The CDR3 is 14 residues long. Germline values: CDR1 SGHVS, CDR2 FQNEAQ. The V end was cut by 2 bases, the J end by 5 bases, with 10 bases between. The authors incorporated unique molecular identifiers into the TCR beta cDNA libraries. TCRdb recomputed calls from the PCR reads with MiXCR, one row per CDR3 protein. This table holds 350,000 to 450,000 distinct CDR3 sequences, less than 40% found once. This clonotype has only a few counts. The antigen is unknown. Sequencing used blood. The chain carries TRBV7-8 and TRBJ1-5; maybe TRBD1 (5 bases). The sequence was obtained from a girl aged 2 to 9 with multiple sclerosis. The CDR3 coding sequence is TGTGCCAGCAGCTTACAGGGCGGGGATCAGCCCCAGCATTTT. Translated: CASSLQGGDQPQHF.